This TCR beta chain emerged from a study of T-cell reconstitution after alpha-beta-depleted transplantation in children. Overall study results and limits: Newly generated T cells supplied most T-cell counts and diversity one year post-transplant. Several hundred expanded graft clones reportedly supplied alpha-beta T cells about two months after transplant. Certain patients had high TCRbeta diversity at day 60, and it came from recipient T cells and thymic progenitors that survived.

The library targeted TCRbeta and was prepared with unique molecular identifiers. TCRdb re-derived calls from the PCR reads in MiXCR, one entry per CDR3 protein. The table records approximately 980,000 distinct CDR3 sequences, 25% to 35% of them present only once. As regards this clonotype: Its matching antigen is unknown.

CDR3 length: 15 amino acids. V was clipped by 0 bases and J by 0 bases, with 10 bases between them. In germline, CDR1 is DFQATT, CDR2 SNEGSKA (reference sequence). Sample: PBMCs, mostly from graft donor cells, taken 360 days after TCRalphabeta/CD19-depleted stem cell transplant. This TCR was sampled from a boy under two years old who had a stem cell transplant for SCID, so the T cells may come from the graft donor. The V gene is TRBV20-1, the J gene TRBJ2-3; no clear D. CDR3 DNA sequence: TGCAGTGCTAGAGATGGTCAGTCGAGCACAGATACGCAGTATTTT. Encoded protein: CSARDGQSSTDTQYF.